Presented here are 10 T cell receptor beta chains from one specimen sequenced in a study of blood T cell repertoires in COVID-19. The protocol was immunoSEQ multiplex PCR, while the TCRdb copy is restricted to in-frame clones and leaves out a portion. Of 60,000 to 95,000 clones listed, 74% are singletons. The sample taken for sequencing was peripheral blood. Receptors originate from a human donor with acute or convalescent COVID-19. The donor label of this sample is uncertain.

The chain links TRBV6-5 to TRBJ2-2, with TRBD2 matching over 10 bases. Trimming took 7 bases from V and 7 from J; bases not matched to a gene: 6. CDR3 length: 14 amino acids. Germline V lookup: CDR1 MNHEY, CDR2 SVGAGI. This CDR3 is CASTSGSFNGELFF. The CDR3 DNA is TGTGCCAGCACTAGCGGGAGTTTTAACGGGGAGCTGTTTTTT.

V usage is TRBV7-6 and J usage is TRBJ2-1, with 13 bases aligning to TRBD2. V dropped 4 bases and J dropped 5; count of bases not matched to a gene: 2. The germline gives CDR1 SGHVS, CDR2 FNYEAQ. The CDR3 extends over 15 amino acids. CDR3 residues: CASSWTSGRDNEQFF. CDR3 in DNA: TGTGCCAGCAGCTGGACTAGCGGGAGAGACAATGAGCAGTTCTTC.

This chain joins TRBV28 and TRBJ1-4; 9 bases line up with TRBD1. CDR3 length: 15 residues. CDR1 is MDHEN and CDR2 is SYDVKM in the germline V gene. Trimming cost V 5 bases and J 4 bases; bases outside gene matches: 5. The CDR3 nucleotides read TGTGCCAGCAGTCCGCCGGGACAGGGTAATGAAAAACTGTTTTTT. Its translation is CASSPPGQGNEKLFF. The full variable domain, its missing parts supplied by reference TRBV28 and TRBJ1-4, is DVKVTQSSRYLVKRTGEKVFLECVQDMDHENMFWYRQDPGLGLRLIYFSYDVKMKEKGDIPEGYSVSREKKERFSLILESASTNQTSMYLCASSPPGQGNEKLFFGSGTQLSVL.

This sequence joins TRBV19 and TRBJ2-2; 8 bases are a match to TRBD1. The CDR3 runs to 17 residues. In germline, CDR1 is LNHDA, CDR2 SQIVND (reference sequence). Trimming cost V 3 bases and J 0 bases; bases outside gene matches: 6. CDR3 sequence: CASSIETGAANTGELFF. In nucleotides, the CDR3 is TGTGCCAGTAGTATTGAGACAGGGGCAGCGAACACCGGGGAGCTGTTTTTT.

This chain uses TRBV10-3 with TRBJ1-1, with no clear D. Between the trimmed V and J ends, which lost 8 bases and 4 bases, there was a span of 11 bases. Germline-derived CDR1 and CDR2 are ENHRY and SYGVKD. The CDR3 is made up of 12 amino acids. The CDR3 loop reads CAISNSPTEAFF. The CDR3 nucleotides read TGTGCCATCTCCAACAGCCCCACTGAAGCTTTCTTT.

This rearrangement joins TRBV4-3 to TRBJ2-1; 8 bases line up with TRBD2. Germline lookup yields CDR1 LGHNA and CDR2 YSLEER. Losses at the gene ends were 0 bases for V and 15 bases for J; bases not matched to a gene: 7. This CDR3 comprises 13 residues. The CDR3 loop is CASSQDRGGLVFF. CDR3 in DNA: TGCGCCAGCAGCCAAGACCGCGGGGGGCTTGTGTTCTTC.

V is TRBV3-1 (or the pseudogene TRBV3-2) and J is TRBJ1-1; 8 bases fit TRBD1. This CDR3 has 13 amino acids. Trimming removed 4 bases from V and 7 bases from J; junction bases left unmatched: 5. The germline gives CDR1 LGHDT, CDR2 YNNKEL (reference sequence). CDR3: CASSPTGVREAFF. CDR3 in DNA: TGTGCCAGCAGCCCGACAGGGGTCCGTGAAGCTTTCTTT.

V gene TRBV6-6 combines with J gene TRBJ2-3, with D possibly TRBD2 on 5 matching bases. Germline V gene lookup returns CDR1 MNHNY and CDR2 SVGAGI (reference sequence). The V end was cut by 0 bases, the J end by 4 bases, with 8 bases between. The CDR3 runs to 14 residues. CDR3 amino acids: CASSYSKAADTQYF. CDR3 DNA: TGTGCCAGCAGTTACTCGAAAGCGGCAGATACGCAGTATTTT.

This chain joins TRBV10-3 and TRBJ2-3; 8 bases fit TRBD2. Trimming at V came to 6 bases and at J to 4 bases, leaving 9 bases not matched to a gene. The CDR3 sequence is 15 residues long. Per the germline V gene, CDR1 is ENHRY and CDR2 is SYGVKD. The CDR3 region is CAISPPGGRADTQYF. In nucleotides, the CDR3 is TGTGCCATCAGCCCCCCGGGGGGGAGGGCAGATACGCAGTATTTT.

CDR3 sequence reads: CASSLSGTQETQYF. The CDR3 DNA is TGTGCCAGCAGTCTGTCAGGGACACAAGAGACCCAGTACTTC. The J gene is TRBJ2-5, the V gene TRBV2, with D perhaps matching TRBD1 (6 bases). Germline-derived CDR1 and CDR2 are SNHLY and FYNNEI. This CDR3 is built from 14 residues. With 5 bases removed from V and 2 bases from J, the gap between germline ends came to 12 bases.